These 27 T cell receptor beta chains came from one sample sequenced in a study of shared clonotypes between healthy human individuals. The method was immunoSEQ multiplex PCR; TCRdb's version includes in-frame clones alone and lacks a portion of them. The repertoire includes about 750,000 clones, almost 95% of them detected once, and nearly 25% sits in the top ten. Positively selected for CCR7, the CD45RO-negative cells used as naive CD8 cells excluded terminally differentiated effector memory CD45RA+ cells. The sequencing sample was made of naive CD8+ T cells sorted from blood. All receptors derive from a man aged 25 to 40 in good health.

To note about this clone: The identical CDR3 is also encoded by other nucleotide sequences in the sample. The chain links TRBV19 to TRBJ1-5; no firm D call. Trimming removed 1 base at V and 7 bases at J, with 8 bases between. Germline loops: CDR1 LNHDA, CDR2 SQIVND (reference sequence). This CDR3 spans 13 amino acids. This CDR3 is CASSIVLGQPQHF. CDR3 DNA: TGTGCCAGTAGTATAGTCTTGGGACAGCCCCAGCATTTT.

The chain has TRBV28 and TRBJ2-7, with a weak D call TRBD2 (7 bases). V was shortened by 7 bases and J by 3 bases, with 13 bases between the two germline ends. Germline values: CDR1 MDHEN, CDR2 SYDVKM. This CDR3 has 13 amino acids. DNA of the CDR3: TGTGCCAGCAATCCAAGGGGGGGCTACGAGCAGTACTTC. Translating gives CASNPRGGYEQYF.

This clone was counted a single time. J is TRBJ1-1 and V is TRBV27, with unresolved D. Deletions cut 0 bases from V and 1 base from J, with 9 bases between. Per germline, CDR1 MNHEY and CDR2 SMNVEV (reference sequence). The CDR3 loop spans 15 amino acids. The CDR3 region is CASSLSSSRNTEAFF. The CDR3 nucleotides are TGTGCCAGCAGTTTATCATCGTCCAGGAACACTGAAGCTTTCTTT.

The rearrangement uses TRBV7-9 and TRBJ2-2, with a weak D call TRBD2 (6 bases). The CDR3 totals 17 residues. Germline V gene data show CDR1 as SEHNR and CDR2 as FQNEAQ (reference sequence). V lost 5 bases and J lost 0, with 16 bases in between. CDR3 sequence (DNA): TGTGCCAGCAGCCCCGTTCGGGGGTTGCCGAACACCGGGGAGCTGTTTTTT. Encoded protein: CASSPVRGLPNTGELFF.

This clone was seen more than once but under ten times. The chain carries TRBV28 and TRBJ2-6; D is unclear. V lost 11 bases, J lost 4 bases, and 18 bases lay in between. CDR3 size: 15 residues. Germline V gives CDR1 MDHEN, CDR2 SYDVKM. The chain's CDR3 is CASTSLGSGANVLTF. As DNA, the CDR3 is TGTGCCTCAACCTCCCTGGGATCCGGGGCCAACGTCCTGACTTTC. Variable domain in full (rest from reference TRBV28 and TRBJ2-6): DVKVTQSSRYLVKRTGEKVFLECVQDMDHENMFWYRQDPGLGLRLIYFSYDVKMKEKGDIPEGYSVSREKKERFSLILESASTNQTSMYLCASTSLGSGANVLTFGAGSRLTVL.

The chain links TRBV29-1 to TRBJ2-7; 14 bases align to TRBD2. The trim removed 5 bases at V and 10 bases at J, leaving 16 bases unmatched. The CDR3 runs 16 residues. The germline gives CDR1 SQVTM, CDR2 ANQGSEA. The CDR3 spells CSVLDRGGLAGVFQYF. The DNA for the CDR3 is TGCAGCGTTCTGGACAGGGGGGGACTAGCGGGAGTCTTCCAGTACTTC.

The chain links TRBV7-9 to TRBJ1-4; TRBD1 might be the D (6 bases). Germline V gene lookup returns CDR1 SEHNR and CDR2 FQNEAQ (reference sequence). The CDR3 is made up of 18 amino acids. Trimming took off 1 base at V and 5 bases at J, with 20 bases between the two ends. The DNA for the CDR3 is TGTGCCAGCAGCTTAGAGCCCCAGACAGGTGGAAAAAATGAAAAACTGTTTTTT. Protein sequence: CASSLEPQTGGKNEKLFF.

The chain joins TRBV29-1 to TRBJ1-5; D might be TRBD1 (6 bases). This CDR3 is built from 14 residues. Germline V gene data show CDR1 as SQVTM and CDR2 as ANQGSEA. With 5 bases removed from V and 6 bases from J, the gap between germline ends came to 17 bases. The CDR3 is CSVRDGEGGQPQHF. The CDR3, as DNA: TGCAGCGTTCGGGACGGTGAAGGGGGTCAGCCCCAGCATTTT. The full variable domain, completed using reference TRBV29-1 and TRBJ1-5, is SAVISQKPSRDICQRGTSLTIQCQVDSQVTMMFWYRQQPGQSLTLIATANQGSEATYESGFVIDKFPISRPNLTFSTLTVSNMSPEDSSIYLCSVRDGEGGQPQHFGDGTRLSIL.

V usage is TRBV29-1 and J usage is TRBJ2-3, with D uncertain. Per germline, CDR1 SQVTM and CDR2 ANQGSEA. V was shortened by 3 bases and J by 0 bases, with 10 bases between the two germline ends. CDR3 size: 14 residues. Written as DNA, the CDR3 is TGCAGCGTTGAGGTTGAGGAGAGCACAGATACGCAGTATTTT. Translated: CSVEVEESTDTQYF.

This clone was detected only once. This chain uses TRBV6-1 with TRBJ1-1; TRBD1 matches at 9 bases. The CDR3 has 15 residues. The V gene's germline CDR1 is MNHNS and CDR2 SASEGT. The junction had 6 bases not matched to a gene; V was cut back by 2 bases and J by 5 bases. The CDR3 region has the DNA TGTGCCAGCAGTGAACTCTCGACAGGGGGTACTGAAGCTTTCTTT. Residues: CASSELSTGGTEAFF.

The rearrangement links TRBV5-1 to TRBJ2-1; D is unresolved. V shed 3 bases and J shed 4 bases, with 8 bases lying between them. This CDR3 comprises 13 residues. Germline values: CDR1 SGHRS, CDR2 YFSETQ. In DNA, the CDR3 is TGCGCCAGCAGCTCAACGAATTACAATGAGCAGTTCTTC. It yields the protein CASSSTNYNEQFF.

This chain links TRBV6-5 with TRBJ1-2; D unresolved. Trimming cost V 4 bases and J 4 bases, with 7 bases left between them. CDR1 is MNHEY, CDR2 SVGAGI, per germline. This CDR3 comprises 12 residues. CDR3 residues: CASSFNGYGYTF. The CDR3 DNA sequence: TGTGCCAGCAGTTTCAATGGCTATGGCTACACCTTC.

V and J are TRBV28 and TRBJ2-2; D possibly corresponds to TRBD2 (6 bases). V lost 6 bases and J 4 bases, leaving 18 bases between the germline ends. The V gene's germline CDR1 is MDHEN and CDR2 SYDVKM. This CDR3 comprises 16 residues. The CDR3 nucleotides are TGTGCCAGCAGACCGACAAGGAGGGGATTCACCGGGGAGCTGTTTTTT. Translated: CASRPTRRGFTGELFF.

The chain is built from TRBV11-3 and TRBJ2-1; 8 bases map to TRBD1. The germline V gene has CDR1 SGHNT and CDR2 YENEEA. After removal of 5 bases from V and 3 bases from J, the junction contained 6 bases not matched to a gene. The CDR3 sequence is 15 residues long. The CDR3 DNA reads TGTGCCAGCAGCCCGAGACAGGGGCTCTACAATGAGCAGTTCTTC. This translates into CASSPRQGLYNEQFF.

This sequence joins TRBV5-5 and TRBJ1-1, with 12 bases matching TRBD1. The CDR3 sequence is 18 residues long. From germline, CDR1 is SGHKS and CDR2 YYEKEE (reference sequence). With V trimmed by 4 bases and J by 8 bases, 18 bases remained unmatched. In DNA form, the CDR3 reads TGTGCCAGCAGCCTTCACAAGGCGGGACAGGGGGCCAACCGAGAAGCTTTCTTT. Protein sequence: CASSLHKAGQGANREAFF.

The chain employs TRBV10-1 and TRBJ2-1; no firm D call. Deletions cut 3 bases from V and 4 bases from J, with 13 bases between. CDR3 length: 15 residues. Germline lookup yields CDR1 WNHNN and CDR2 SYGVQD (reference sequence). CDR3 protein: CASSDAKGNYNEQFF. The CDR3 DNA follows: TGCGCCAGCAGTGACGCGAAGGGAAATTACAATGAGCAGTTCTTC.

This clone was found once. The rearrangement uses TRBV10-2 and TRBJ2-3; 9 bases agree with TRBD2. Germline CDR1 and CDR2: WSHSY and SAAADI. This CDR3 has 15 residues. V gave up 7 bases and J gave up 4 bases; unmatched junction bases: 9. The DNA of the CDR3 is TGCGCCAGCACTCCGACTAGCGGAGGGGCAGATACGCAGTATTTT. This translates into CASTPTSGGADTQYF.

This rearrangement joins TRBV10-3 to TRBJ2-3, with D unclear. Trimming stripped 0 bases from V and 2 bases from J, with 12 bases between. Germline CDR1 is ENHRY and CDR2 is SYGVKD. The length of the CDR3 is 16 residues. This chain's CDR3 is CAISESKVELTDTQYF. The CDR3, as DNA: TGTGCCATCAGTGAGTCGAAGGTAGAGCTCACAGATACGCAGTATTTT.

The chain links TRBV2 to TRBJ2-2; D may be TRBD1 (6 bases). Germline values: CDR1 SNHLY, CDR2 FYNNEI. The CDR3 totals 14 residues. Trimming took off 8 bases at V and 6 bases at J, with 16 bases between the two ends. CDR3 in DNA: TGTGCCAGCCTGGTAGGCAGGGGCGCCGGGGAGCTGTTTTTT. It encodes CASLVGRGAGELFF.

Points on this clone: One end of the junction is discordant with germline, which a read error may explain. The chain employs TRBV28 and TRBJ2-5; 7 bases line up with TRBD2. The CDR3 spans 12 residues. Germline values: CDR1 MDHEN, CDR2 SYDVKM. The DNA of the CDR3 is TGTGCCAGCAACCCCGGAGCGGGATTCGACAACTTC. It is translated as CASNPGAGFDNF.

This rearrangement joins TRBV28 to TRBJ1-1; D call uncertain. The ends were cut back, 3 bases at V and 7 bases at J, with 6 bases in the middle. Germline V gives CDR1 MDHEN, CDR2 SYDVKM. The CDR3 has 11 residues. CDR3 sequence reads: CASSLGGEAFF. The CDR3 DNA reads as TGTGCCAGCAGTTTGGGAGGTGAAGCTTTCTTT.

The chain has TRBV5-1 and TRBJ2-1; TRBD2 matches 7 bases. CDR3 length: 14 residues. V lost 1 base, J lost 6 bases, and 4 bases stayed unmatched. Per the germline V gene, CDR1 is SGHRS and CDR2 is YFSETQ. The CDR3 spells CASSLSGGFNEQFF. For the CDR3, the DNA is TGCGCCAGCAGCTTGTCGGGAGGATTCAATGAGCAGTTCTTC.

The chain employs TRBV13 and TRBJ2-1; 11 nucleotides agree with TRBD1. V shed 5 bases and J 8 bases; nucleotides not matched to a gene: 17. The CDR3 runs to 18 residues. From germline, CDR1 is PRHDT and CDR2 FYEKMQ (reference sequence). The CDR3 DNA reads TGTGCCAGCAGCCCAGTTTCGAGGACAGGGGGCCTCGGAGATGAGCAGTTCTTC. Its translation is CASSPVSRTGGLGDEQFF.

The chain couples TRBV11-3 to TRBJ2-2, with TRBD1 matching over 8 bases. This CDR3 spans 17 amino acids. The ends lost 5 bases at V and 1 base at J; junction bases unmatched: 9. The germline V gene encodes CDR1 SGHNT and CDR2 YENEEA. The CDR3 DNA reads TGTGCCAGCAGCCTAGTGGGGGGACAGGAGAACACCGGGGAGCTGTTTTTT. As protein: CASSLVGGQENTGELFF.

CDR3 bases: TGTGCCACCAGCAGACAAAGCGGGTTTAACACCGGGGAGCTGTTTTTT. Protein product: CATSRQSGFNTGELFF. The chain employs TRBV15 and TRBJ2-2; perhaps TRBD2 as D (6 bases). The CDR3 consists of 16 residues. V was clipped by 2 bases and J by 2 bases, with 12 bases between them. CDR1 is LNHNV, CDR2 YYDKDF, per germline (reference sequence).

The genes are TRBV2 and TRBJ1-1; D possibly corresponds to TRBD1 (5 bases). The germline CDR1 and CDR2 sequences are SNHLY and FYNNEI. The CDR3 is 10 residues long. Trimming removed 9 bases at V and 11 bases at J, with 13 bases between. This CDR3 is CARRGFEAFF. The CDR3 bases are TGTGCCAGGAGGGGTTTCGAGGCTTTCTTT.

CDR3 residues: CASSNLAGGGELFF. The CDR3 nucleotides are TGTGCCAGCAGTAACTTAGCGGGAGGCGGGGAGCTGTTTTTT. V gene TRBV28 combines with J gene TRBJ2-2; 10 positions agree with TRBD2. The CDR3 runs 14 residues. V lost 5 bases and J lost 7; bases outside the gene matches: 4. Germline loops: CDR1 MDHEN, CDR2 SYDVKM.